These T cell receptor beta chains were read from a single sample in a study of T cells in Graves' hyperthyroidism and ophthalmopathy. Via MiXCR, TCRdb re-called the multiplex PCR reads, giving one row per CDR3 protein. This table holds hundreds of thousands of distinct CDR3 sequences, roughly 15% found once. Material for sequencing was blood. Receptor source: a young man with Graves' ophthalmopathy. Each CDR3 is given with its conserved first and last residue. A D gene is named only where the DNA matches it firmly. Size is omitted from some rows. Given values are once, few, many or a class for expanded clones.

clone size: .
V gene: TRBV6-1
D gene: .
J gene: TRBJ2-3
CDR3 protein: CASTGRTTDTQYF
CDR3 DNA: TGTGCCAGCACGGGACGGACCACAGATACGCAGTATTTT

clone size: many
V gene: TRBV30
D gene: TRBD2
J gene: TRBJ2-1
CDR3 protein: CAWSPPGLAKGISEQFF
CDR3 DNA: TGTGCCTGGAGTCCCCCAGGACTAGCTAAAGGTATTAGTGAGCAGTTCTTC

clone size: many
V gene: TRBV6-5
D gene: TRBD1
J gene: TRBJ2-7
CDR3 protein: CASSYLQDRGVYEQYF
CDR3 DNA: TGTGCCAGCAGTTACCTCCAGGACAGGGGAGTCTACGAGCAGTACTTC

clone size: .
V gene: TRBV6-5
D gene: .
J gene: TRBJ2-7
CDR3 protein: CASSYSYGYEQYF
CDR3 DNA: TGTGCCAGCAGTTACTCTTACGGATACGAGCAGTACTTC

clone size: many
V gene: TRBV12-3/TRBV12-4
D gene: .
J gene: TRBJ2-3
CDR3 protein: CASSLFSGAADTQYF
CDR3 DNA: TGTGCCAGCAGTTTATTTTCAGGAGCCGCAGATACGCAGTATTTT

clone size: .
V gene: TRBV6-1
D gene: .
J gene: TRBJ1-6
CDR3 protein: CASSPILGRASPLHF
CDR3 DNA: TGTGCCAGCAGCCCGATATTGGGCAGGGCTTCACCCCTCCACTTT

clone size: few
V gene: TRBV5-4
D gene: TRBD1
J gene: TRBJ2-7
CDR3 protein: CASSAGQASSYEQYF
CDR3 DNA: TGTGCCAGCAGCGCGGGACAGGCCAGCTCCTACGAGCAGTACTTC

clone size: .
V gene: TRBV9
D gene: TRBD2
J gene: TRBJ2-1
CDR3 protein: CASSVGLADNEQFF
CDR3 DNA: TGTGCCAGCAGCGTAGGGCTAGCGGACAATGAGCAGTTCTTC

clone size: many
V gene: TRBV4-1
D gene: TRBD1
J gene: TRBJ2-7
CDR3 protein: CASSQGTGYIYEQYF
CDR3 DNA: TGCGCCAGCAGCCAAGGGACAGGATACATCTACGAGCAGTACTTC

clone size: many
V gene: TRBV12-3/TRBV12-4
D gene: TRBD1
J gene: TRBJ2-7
CDR3 protein: CASSSGTEKAYEQYF
CDR3 DNA: TGTGCCAGCAGTTCAGGGACAGAAAAGGCCTACGAGCAGTACTTC

clone size: .
V gene: TRBV19
D gene: .
J gene: TRBJ2-7
CDR3 protein: CASRMTESSYEQYF
CDR3 DNA: TGTGCCAGTAGGATGACAGAGAGCTCCTACGAGCAGTACTTC

clone size: many
V gene: TRBV20-1
D gene: TRBD1
J gene: TRBJ1-6
CDR3 protein: CSAREESRGLDSPLHF
CDR3 DNA: TGCAGTGCTAGAGAAGAGAGCAGGGGGCTTGATTCACCCCTCCACTTT

clone size: .
V gene: TRBV15
D gene: .
J gene: TRBJ2-7
CDR3 protein: CATSRSIQPLSYEQYF
CDR3 DNA: TGTGCCACCAGCAGAAGCATCCAGCCGCTCTCCTACGAGCAGTACTTC

clone size: many
V gene: TRBV11-3
D gene: .
J gene: TRBJ2-7
CDR3 protein: CASSLSGSPEQYF
CDR3 DNA: TGTGCCAGCAGCTTATCGGGTAGCCCCGAGCAGTACTTC

clone size: few
V gene: TRBV24-1
D gene: TRBD2
J gene: TRBJ2-3
CDR3 protein: CATSDLGRGGTDTQYF
CDR3 DNA: TGTGCCACCAGTGATTTGGGGCGGGGGGGCACAGATACGCAGTATTTT

clone size: once
V gene: TRBV13
D gene: TRBD2
J gene: TRBJ2-7
CDR3 protein: CASSLAGAPHYEQYF
CDR3 DNA: TGTGCCAGCAGCCTAGCGGGAGCGCCGCACTACGAGCAGTACTTC

clone size: many
V gene: TRBV27
D gene: TRBD1
J gene: TRBJ2-3
CDR3 protein: CASSLRQGRYTDTQYF
CDR3 DNA: TGTGCCAGCAGTCTAAGACAGGGGAGGTACACAGATACGCAGTATTTT

clone size: many
V gene: TRBV5-5
D gene: .
J gene: TRBJ2-1
CDR3 protein: CASSLRVAEYNEQFF
CDR3 DNA: TGTGCCAGCAGCCTACGAGTAGCGGAATACAATGAGCAGTTCTTC

clone size: .
V gene: TRBV5-1
D gene: .
J gene: TRBJ2-2
CDR3 protein: CASSLRASNTGELFF
CDR3 DNA: TGCGCCAGCAGCTTGAGGGCATCGAACACCGGGGAGCTGTTTTTT

clone size: many
V gene: TRBV6-2/TRBV6-3
D gene: TRBD1
J gene: TRBJ2-7
CDR3 protein: CASSYTQLVTPTGANSYEQYF
CDR3 DNA: TGTGCCAGCAGTTACACCCAATTAGTTACCCCGACAGGGGCTAACTCCTACGAGCAGTACTTC

clone size: .
V gene: TRBV20-1
D gene: .
J gene: TRBJ1-1
CDR3 protein: CSAQNRGPITEAFF
CDR3 DNA: TGCAGTGCCCAAAACCGGGGGCCCATCACTGAAGCTTTCTTT

clone size: few
V gene: TRBV4-1
D gene: .
J gene: TRBJ2-4
CDR3 protein: CASSHPGWGSGKNIQYF
CDR3 DNA: TGCGCCAGCAGCCACCCTGGGTGGGGATCGGGTAAAAACATTCAGTACTTC

clone size: many
V gene: TRBV7-9
D gene: TRBD1
J gene: TRBJ1-1
CDR3 protein: CASRPGTGPLWAFF
CDR3 DNA: TGTGCCAGCAGGCCCGGGACAGGGCCCCTGTGGGCTTTCTTT

clone size: .
V gene: TRBV19
D gene: .
J gene: TRBJ2-3
CDR3 protein: CASSMWGAASTDTQYF
CDR3 DNA: TGTGCCAGTAGTATGTGGGGGGCGGCTAGCACAGATACGCAGTATTTT

clone size: many
V gene: TRBV11-3
D gene: TRBD2
J gene: TRBJ2-1
CDR3 protein: CASSSRTSGGNLYNEQFF
CDR3 DNA: TGTGCCAGCAGCTCCCGGACTAGCGGGGGGAACCTCTACAATGAGCAGTTCTTC

clone size: .
V gene: TRBV7-3
D gene: TRBD2
J gene: TRBJ2-2
CDR3 protein: CASSFGGSRTGELFF
CDR3 DNA: TGTGCCAGCAGCTTCGGCGGGAGTCGAACCGGGGAGCTGTTTTTT

clone size: many
V gene: TRBV20-1
D gene: TRBD1
J gene: TRBJ2-1
CDR3 protein: CSARSPQGSIGQFF
CDR3 DNA: TGCAGTGCTAGATCCCCACAGGGGAGTATAGGGCAGTTCTTC

clone size: many
V gene: TRBV3-1
D gene: .
J gene: TRBJ1-6
CDR3 protein: CASSQGVARSNDSPLHF
CDR3 DNA: TGTGCCAGCAGCCAAGGGGTGGCCAGGTCGAACGATTCACCCCTCCACTTT

clone size: many
V gene: TRBV18
D gene: .
J gene: TRBJ2-7
CDR3 protein: CASSGDHEQYF
CDR3 DNA: TGTGCCAGCTCAGGGGACCACGAGCAGTACTTC

clone size: many
V gene: TRBV2
D gene: TRBD2
J gene: TRBJ2-1
CDR3 protein: CASSSGGLAGLVQFF
CDR3 DNA: TGTGCCAGCAGCTCAGGAGGACTAGCGGGACTTGTGCAGTTCTTC

clone size: many
V gene: TRBV19
D gene: .
J gene: TRBJ1-1
CDR3 protein: CASTIGSITEAFF
CDR3 DNA: TGTGCCAGTACAATCGGGAGCATAACTGAAGCTTTCTTT

clone size: .
V gene: TRBV5-1
D gene: .
J gene: TRBJ2-2
CDR3 protein: CASSLDSAGAGELFF
CDR3 DNA: TGCGCCAGCAGCTTGGATTCCGCCGGGGCCGGGGAGCTGTTTTTT

clone size: .
V gene: TRBV27
D gene: TRBD1
J gene: TRBJ2-7
CDR3 protein: CASRTGGSPLEQYF
CDR3 DNA: TGTGCCAGCAGAACAGGGGGCTCCCCCCTCGAGCAGTACTTC

clone size: many
V gene: TRBV3-1
D gene: TRBD1
J gene: TRBJ2-5
CDR3 protein: CASSPRDRDQETQYF
CDR3 DNA: TGTGCCAGCAGCCCCCGGGACAGGGACCAAGAGACCCAGTACTTC

clone size: .
V gene: TRBV2
D gene: TRBD2
J gene: TRBJ2-2
CDR3 protein: CASSARSGVSYLDTGELFF
CDR3 DNA: TGTGCCAGCAGTGCGCGGAGCGGGGTATCCTACTTGGACACCGGGGAGCTGTTTTTT

clone size: .
V gene: TRBV9
D gene: .
J gene: TRBJ1-4
CDR3 protein: CASSVGLNNEKLFF
CDR3 DNA: TGTGCCAGCAGCGTAGGATTGAATAATGAAAAACTGTTTTTT

clone size: many
V gene: TRBV20-1
D gene: .
J gene: TRBJ2-7
CDR3 protein: CSADSYEQYF
CDR3 DNA: TGCAGTGCCGACTCCTACGAGCAGTACTTC

clone size: many
V gene: TRBV7-9
D gene: .
J gene: TRBJ2-2
CDR3 protein: CASSLGKRGGRFGELFF
CDR3 DNA: TGTGCCAGCAGCTTAGGGAAACGGGGCGGACGGTTCGGGGAGCTGTTTTTT

clone size: many
V gene: TRBV12-3/TRBV12-4
D gene: .
J gene: TRBJ2-1
CDR3 protein: CASRQGGYEQFF
CDR3 DNA: TGTGCCAGCCGACAGGGAGGATATGAGCAGTTCTTC

clone size: .
V gene: TRBV12-3/TRBV12-4
D gene: .
J gene: TRBJ2-7
CDR3 protein: CASRPGGDSYEQYF
CDR3 DNA: TGTGCCAGCAGACCTGGCGGGGACTCCTACGAGCAGTACTTC

clone size: few
V gene: TRBV10-3
D gene: TRBD1
J gene: TRBJ1-6
CDR3 protein: CAIRGQGDSPLHF
CDR3 DNA: TGTGCCATCAGGGGACAGGGTGATTCACCCCTCCACTTT

clone size: many
V gene: TRBV20-1
D gene: .
J gene: TRBJ2-7
CDR3 protein: CSAPEEGGRWVSEQYF
CDR3 DNA: TGCAGTGCCCCAGAGGAGGGGGGCAGGTGGGTCTCCGAGCAGTACTTC

clone size: once
V gene: TRBV5-1
D gene: TRBD1
J gene: TRBJ2-3
CDR3 protein: CASSTLTGGRTDTQYF
CDR3 DNA: TGCGCCAGCAGCACACTGACAGGGGGCCGCACAGATACGCAGTATTTT

clone size: medium-sized
V gene: TRBV30
D gene: TRBD1
J gene: TRBJ2-5
CDR3 protein: CAWSGTAHQETQYF
CDR3 DNA: TGTGCCTGGAGCGGGACAGCCCATCAAGAGACCCAGTACTTC

clone size: many
V gene: TRBV12-3/TRBV12-4
D gene: .
J gene: TRBJ1-6
CDR3 protein: CASSSANAHFQTDLRSPLHF
CDR3 DNA: TGTGCCAGCAGTTCCGCAAACGCCCACTTTCAGACAGACTTGAGATCACCCCTCCACTTT

clone size: .
V gene: TRBV18
D gene: .
J gene: TRBJ2-1
CDR3 protein: CASSPFEAEGKFF
CDR3 DNA: TGTGCCAGCTCACCGTTCGAGGCGGAGGGGAAGTTCTTC